This is a list of T cell receptor beta chains from one sample in a study of metastatic and nonmetastatic thyroid tumors. Using MiXCR, TCRdb reanalyzed the PCR reads. Of over 20,000 clones listed, roughly a quarter are singletons. Sample: tumor tissue. The origin of the receptors is a male donor with papillary thyroid cancer or a benign thyroid nodule (not recorded which). Some clones in this sample may be carry-over from other donors' samples. CDR3s include the opening cysteine and the closing phenylalanine or tryptophan. Fields, in order: CDR3 DNA, CDR3 protein, clone size, D gene, V gene, J gene. The D gene is left open where the match is weak. Some rows have no size entry. The others give once, few or many, or a class for an expanded clone.

DNA: TGTGCCAGCAGTCCCGTCGGTCGGGTAAACACAGATACGCAGTATTTT; CDR3: CASSPVGRVNTDTQYF; size: few; D: NA; V: TRBV28; J: TRBJ2-3
DNA: TGCAGCGTTTTTACCCGAGGGGAGCTGTTTTTT; CDR3: CSVFTRGELFF; size: many; D: NA; V: TRBV29-1; J: TRBJ2-2
DNA: TGTGCCAGCCACCCCACCACCCAGCAGAGAAGGACCGGGGAGCTGTTTTTT; CDR3: CASHPTTQQRRTGELFF; size: once; D: NA; V: TRBV9; J: TRBJ2-2
DNA: TGCGCCAGCGAATCTACGGGCACGAACACCGGGGAGCTGTTTTTT; CDR3: CASESTGTNTGELFF; size: NA; D: NA; V: TRBV5-1; J: TRBJ2-2
DNA: TGTGCCAGCAGCGCTTCGGGGGCTCAGCCCCAGCATTTT; CDR3: CASSASGAQPQHF; size: few; D: NA; V: TRBV9; J: TRBJ1-5
DNA: TGTGCCAGCAGTGCTTACCTCGGGACAGGTACCTACGAGCAGTACTTC; CDR3: CASSAYLGTGTYEQYF; size: medium-sized; D: TRBD1; V: TRBV2; J: TRBJ2-7
DNA: TGTGCCAGCGACCCACGGGACGACACAGATACGCAGTATTTT; CDR3: CASDPRDDTDTQYF; size: many; D: NA; V: TRBV7-9; J: TRBJ2-3
DNA: TGTGCCAGCTCACCAGGGCAGGGAAACACCGGGGAGCTGTTTTTT; CDR3: CASSPGQGNTGELFF; size: NA; D: NA; V: TRBV18; J: TRBJ2-2
DNA: TGTGCCAGCGAAGGGGGCGCGAATGGCTACACCTTC; CDR3: CASEGGANGYTF; size: few; D: TRBD1; V: TRBV28; J: TRBJ1-2
DNA: TGTGCCAGCAGCTACTTCACCGGGACTAGAGGTACCGGTGAGCAGTTCTTC; CDR3: CASSYFTGTRGTGEQFF; size: many; D: TRBD2; V: TRBV11-2; J: TRBJ2-1
DNA: TGCGCCAGCAGCTTGGGGGCAGCCGAAGCTTTCTTT; CDR3: CASSLGAAEAFF; size: many; D: NA; V: TRBV5-1; J: TRBJ1-1
DNA: TGTGCCAGCAGAAAAGGGAGTCGGTTCTCCTATAATGAGCAGTTCTTC; CDR3: CASRKGSRFSYNEQFF; size: few; D: NA; V: TRBV27; J: TRBJ2-1
DNA: TGTGCCAGCAGTACACTAAGGTACAATGAGCAGTTCTTC; CDR3: CASSTLRYNEQFF; size: many; D: NA; V: TRBV6-1; J: TRBJ2-1
DNA: TGTGCCAGCAGCTCCCGGGACAGGCCTATCGGGGAGCTGTTTTTT; CDR3: CASSSRDRPIGELFF; size: large; D: TRBD1; V: TRBV7-9; J: TRBJ2-2
DNA: TGCAGTGCTCCAGACAGGGGGGGAGGGGCTTTAAACGAGCAGTACTTC; CDR3: CSAPDRGGGALNEQYF; size: NA; D: TRBD1; V: TRBV20-1; J: TRBJ2-7
DNA: TGTGCCAGCAGCTTATGGGGGGGCGCCTACAATGAGCAGTTCTTC; CDR3: CASSLWGGAYNEQFF; size: many; D: NA; V: TRBV11-2; J: TRBJ2-1
DNA: TGTGCCAGCAGTCCCCTGTGGGTAGTAGGTTCATCCCTCCACTTT; CDR3: CASSPLWVVGSSLHF; size: NA; D: NA; V: TRBV2; J: TRBJ1-6
DNA: TGTGCCAGTAGTATTTCCGGGACTAGCCTTAGCGAGCAGTACTTC; CDR3: CASSISGTSLSEQYF; size: many; D: TRBD2; V: TRBV19; J: TRBJ2-7
DNA: TGTGCCAGCAGCACGACGCGCAGGGGGCAAGATGAGCAGTTCTTC; CDR3: CASSTTRRGQDEQFF; size: NA; D: TRBD1; V: TRBV7-2; J: TRBJ2-1
DNA: TGTGCCAGCAGTGACGACTTCCCCTACGAGCAGTACTTC; CDR3: CASSDDFPYEQYF; size: few; D: NA; V: TRBV6-1; J: TRBJ2-7
DNA: TGCGCCAGCAGCCACGCCCGGACTAGCGGGAGGTACGAGCAGTACTTC; CDR3: CASSHARTSGRYEQYF; size: many; D: TRBD2; V: TRBV4-3; J: TRBJ2-7
DNA: TGTGCCAGTAGTCCGGCAGCTGGAAACACCATATATTTT; CDR3: CASSPAAGNTIYF; size: many; D: NA; V: TRBV19; J: TRBJ1-3
DNA: TGTGCCAGCAGTTTACTAGCGGGGGTCTCCTACGAGCAGTACTTC; CDR3: CASSLLAGVSYEQYF; size: medium-sized; D: TRBD2; V: TRBV28; J: TRBJ2-7
DNA: TGTGCCAGCAGAAGGGTAGGAGGCGGGTACTCTGGGGCCAACGTCCTGACTTTC; CDR3: CASRRVGGGYSGANVLTF; size: many; D: NA; V: TRBV27; J: TRBJ2-6
DNA: TGCGCCAGCAGCACGCGGCGGGGCAGGCGGGAGGGTTCCTACGAGCAGTACTTC; CDR3: CASSTRRGRREGSYEQYF; size: NA; D: TRBD2; V: TRBV5-1; J: TRBJ2-7
DNA: TGCAGCGTTGAAGAGGCGGGGGGCTATGGCTACACCTTC; CDR3: CSVEEAGGYGYTF; size: NA; D: NA; V: TRBV29-1; J: TRBJ1-2
DNA: TGTGACAGCAGTGAATGGGGGCTCAGCGAGCAGTACTTC; CDR3: CDSSEWGLSEQYF; size: NA; D: NA; V: TRBV6-1; J: TRBJ2-7
DNA: TGCGCCAGCAGCGAACTAGGGGGGACAGATACGCAGTATTTT; CDR3: CASSELGGTDTQYF; size: NA; D: NA; V: TRBV5-1; J: TRBJ2-3
DNA: TGTGCCAGCAGCCCGGGACAGCTAGACCCTGGAAACACCATATATTTT; CDR3: CASSPGQLDPGNTIYF; size: many; D: TRBD1; V: TRBV11-1; J: TRBJ1-3
DNA: TGTGCCAGCAGCCTGGACGTGAGACGGCCCCAGCATTTT; CDR3: CASSLDVRRPQHF; size: NA; D: NA; V: TRBV7-8; J: TRBJ1-5
DNA: TGTGCCAGCAGCTTGGATACGGGATGGGAAGAGACCCAGTACTTC; CDR3: CASSLDTGWEETQYF; size: many; D: NA; V: TRBV5-4; J: TRBJ2-5
DNA: TGTGCCAGCTCACCAAGGGGAAACACCATATATTTT; CDR3: CASSPRGNTIYF; size: many; D: NA; V: TRBV18; J: TRBJ1-3